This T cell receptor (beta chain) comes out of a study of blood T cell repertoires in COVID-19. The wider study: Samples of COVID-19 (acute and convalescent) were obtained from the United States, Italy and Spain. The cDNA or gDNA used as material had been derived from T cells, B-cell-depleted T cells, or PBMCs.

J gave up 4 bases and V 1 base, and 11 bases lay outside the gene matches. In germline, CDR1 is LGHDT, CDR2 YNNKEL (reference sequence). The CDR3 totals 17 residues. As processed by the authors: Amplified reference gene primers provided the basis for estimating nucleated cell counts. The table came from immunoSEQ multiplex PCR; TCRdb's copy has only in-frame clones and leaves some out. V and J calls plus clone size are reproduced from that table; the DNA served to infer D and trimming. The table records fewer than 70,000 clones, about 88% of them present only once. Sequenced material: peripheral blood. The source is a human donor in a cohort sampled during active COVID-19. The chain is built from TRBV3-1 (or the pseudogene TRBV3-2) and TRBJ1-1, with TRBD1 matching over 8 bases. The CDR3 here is CASSQGVQGAWITEAFF. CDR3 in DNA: TGTGCCAGCAGCCAAGGTGTCCAGGGGGCTTGGATCACTGAAGCTTTCTTT.